A selection of T cell receptor beta chains follows, all from one sample in a study of T cells in Graves' hyperthyroidism and ophthalmopathy. TCRdb re-analysed the multiplex PCR reads in MiXCR, keeping a single row per CDR3 protein. The sample shows fewer than 450,000 distinct CDR3 sequences, about 16% of them seen only once. Input material: blood. The origin of the receptors is a woman aged 55-75 years with Graves' ophthalmopathy. Each CDR3 is given with its conserved first and last residue. The order of the fields is D gene, J gene, clone size, V gene, CDR3 DNA, CDR3 protein. D genes are given only for firm matches. A row's size may be missing; if present it is once, few, many or a size class.

d_gene: TRBD2; j_gene: TRBJ2-7; abundance: many; v_gene: TRBV5-6; CDR3nt: TGTGCCAGCAGCGGCACTAGCGGAGCCACCTACGAGCAGTACTTC; CDR3aa: CASSGTSGATYEQYF
d_gene: .; j_gene: TRBJ2-7; abundance: few; v_gene: TRBV6-1; CDR3nt: TGTGCCAGCAAGGTAGCGGTCGTTCAAGGGGACGAGCAGTACTTC; CDR3aa: CASKVAVVQGDEQYF
d_gene: .; j_gene: TRBJ2-1; abundance: .; v_gene: TRBV24-1; CDR3nt: TGTGCCACCAGTAATACTAGTCCGGCCGGGAGTAGCTCCTACAATGGGCAGTTCTTC; CDR3aa: CATSNTSPAGSSSYNGQFF
d_gene: TRBD1; j_gene: TRBJ2-6; abundance: .; v_gene: TRBV7-9; CDR3nt: TGTGCCAGCAGCTTAGCTCGGACAGGGTCCAGGTCTGGGGCCAACGTCCTGACTTTC; CDR3aa: CASSLARTGSRSGANVLTF
d_gene: .; j_gene: TRBJ1-5; abundance: many; v_gene: TRBV28; CDR3nt: TGTGCCAGCAGTGGTGGTCAGCCCCAGCATTTT; CDR3aa: CASSGGQPQHF
d_gene: .; j_gene: TRBJ2-5; abundance: .; v_gene: TRBV12-3/TRBV12-4; CDR3nt: TGTGCCAGCAGTTTAGGGCGTCAGCCCCAAGAGACCCAGTACTTC; CDR3aa: CASSLGRQPQETQYF
d_gene: .; j_gene: TRBJ2-3; abundance: .; v_gene: TRBV30; CDR3nt: TGTGCCTGGAGTTTAGCGGGCACAGATACGCAGTATTTT; CDR3aa: CAWSLAGTDTQYF
d_gene: TRBD2; j_gene: TRBJ2-5; abundance: many; v_gene: TRBV7-9; CDR3nt: TGTGCCAGCAGCCTAGCGGGAGGCGCCGAGACCCAGTACTTC; CDR3aa: CASSLAGGAETQYF
d_gene: .; j_gene: TRBJ2-6; abundance: few; v_gene: TRBV28; CDR3nt: TGTGCCAGCAGATCGGGCATCGGGGCCAACGTCCTGACTTTC; CDR3aa: CASRSGIGANVLTF
d_gene: TRBD2; j_gene: TRBJ2-5; abundance: many; v_gene: TRBV7-2; CDR3nt: TGTGCCAGCAGCCTTAGCGGGACTGTACAGGAGACCCAGTACTTC; CDR3aa: CASSLSGTVQETQYF
d_gene: .; j_gene: TRBJ2-6; abundance: many; v_gene: TRBV6-5; CDR3nt: TGTGCCAGCAGTTACTCAGGGACAACAGTCTCTGGGGCCAACGTCCTGACTTTC; CDR3aa: CASSYSGTTVSGANVLTF
d_gene: TRBD2; j_gene: TRBJ2-7; abundance: many; v_gene: TRBV20-1; CDR3nt: TGCAGTGCTGCCTTCGGAGCGGGAGGCTCCCCCGGGCAGTACTTC; CDR3aa: CSAAFGAGGSPGQYF
d_gene: .; j_gene: TRBJ2-2; abundance: .; v_gene: TRBV6-1; CDR3nt: TGTGCCAGCAGGGAACAGGGTTCCGGGGAGCTGTTTTTT; CDR3aa: CASREQGSGELFF
d_gene: .; j_gene: TRBJ2-5; abundance: few; v_gene: TRBV24-1; CDR3nt: TGTGCCACCAGTGATTTGTCCGGACAGAAAGAGACCCAGTACTTC; CDR3aa: CATSDLSGQKETQYF
d_gene: TRBD1; j_gene: TRBJ1-1; abundance: .; v_gene: TRBV7-6; CDR3nt: TGTGCCAGCAGCTTAGGAGGGGGCTTACTGATGAACACTGAAGCTTTCTTT; CDR3aa: CASSLGGGLLMNTEAFF
d_gene: .; j_gene: TRBJ2-2; abundance: .; v_gene: TRBV19; CDR3nt: TGTGCCAGTAGTATGAGGAACCTGGGGACCGGGGAGCTGTTTTTT; CDR3aa: CASSMRNLGTGELFF
d_gene: TRBD2; j_gene: TRBJ2-7; abundance: few; v_gene: TRBV5-1; CDR3nt: TGCGCCAGCAGCTCCAGGACTAGCGGGAGCATTGAGCAGTACTTC; CDR3aa: CASSSRTSGSIEQYF
d_gene: .; j_gene: TRBJ1-1; abundance: many; v_gene: TRBV5-1; CDR3nt: TGCGCCAGCAGCTTGGGGCGGGCGAGCACTGAAGCTTTCTTT; CDR3aa: CASSLGRASTEAFF
d_gene: .; j_gene: TRBJ2-2; abundance: .; v_gene: TRBV28; CDR3nt: TGTGCCAGCAGCTTTGAAAAGCTGGACACCGGGGAGCTGTTTTTT; CDR3aa: CASSFEKLDTGELFF
d_gene: TRBD1; j_gene: TRBJ2-2; abundance: many; v_gene: TRBV12-3/TRBV12-4; CDR3nt: TGTGCCAGCAGCTCCAGGGGGACCGGGGAGCTGTTTTTT; CDR3aa: CASSSRGTGELFF
d_gene: .; j_gene: TRBJ1-5; abundance: .; v_gene: TRBV7-9; CDR3nt: TGTGCCAGCAGCTTTCAGGGGAATCAGCCCCAGCATTTT; CDR3aa: CASSFQGNQPQHF
d_gene: TRBD1; j_gene: TRBJ1-1; abundance: few; v_gene: TRBV29-1; CDR3nt: TGCAGCGTGGGGGACAGGGCGAACACTGAAGCTTTCTTT; CDR3aa: CSVGDRANTEAFF
d_gene: TRBD2; j_gene: TRBJ2-2; abundance: many; v_gene: TRBV5-1; CDR3nt: TGCGCCAGCAGCTTGGCCTGGACTAGCGGGAACACCGGGGAGCTGTTTTTT; CDR3aa: CASSLAWTSGNTGELFF
d_gene: .; j_gene: TRBJ2-7; abundance: .; v_gene: TRBV7-2; CDR3nt: TGTGCCAGCAGCCCACAGGAGCCTCCCTACGAGCAGTACTTC; CDR3aa: CASSPQEPPYEQYF
d_gene: .; j_gene: TRBJ2-3; abundance: many; v_gene: TRBV7-9; CDR3nt: TGTGCCAGCAGCTTTGGAGTTATTGGGGGAGATACGCAGTATTTT; CDR3aa: CASSFGVIGGDTQYF